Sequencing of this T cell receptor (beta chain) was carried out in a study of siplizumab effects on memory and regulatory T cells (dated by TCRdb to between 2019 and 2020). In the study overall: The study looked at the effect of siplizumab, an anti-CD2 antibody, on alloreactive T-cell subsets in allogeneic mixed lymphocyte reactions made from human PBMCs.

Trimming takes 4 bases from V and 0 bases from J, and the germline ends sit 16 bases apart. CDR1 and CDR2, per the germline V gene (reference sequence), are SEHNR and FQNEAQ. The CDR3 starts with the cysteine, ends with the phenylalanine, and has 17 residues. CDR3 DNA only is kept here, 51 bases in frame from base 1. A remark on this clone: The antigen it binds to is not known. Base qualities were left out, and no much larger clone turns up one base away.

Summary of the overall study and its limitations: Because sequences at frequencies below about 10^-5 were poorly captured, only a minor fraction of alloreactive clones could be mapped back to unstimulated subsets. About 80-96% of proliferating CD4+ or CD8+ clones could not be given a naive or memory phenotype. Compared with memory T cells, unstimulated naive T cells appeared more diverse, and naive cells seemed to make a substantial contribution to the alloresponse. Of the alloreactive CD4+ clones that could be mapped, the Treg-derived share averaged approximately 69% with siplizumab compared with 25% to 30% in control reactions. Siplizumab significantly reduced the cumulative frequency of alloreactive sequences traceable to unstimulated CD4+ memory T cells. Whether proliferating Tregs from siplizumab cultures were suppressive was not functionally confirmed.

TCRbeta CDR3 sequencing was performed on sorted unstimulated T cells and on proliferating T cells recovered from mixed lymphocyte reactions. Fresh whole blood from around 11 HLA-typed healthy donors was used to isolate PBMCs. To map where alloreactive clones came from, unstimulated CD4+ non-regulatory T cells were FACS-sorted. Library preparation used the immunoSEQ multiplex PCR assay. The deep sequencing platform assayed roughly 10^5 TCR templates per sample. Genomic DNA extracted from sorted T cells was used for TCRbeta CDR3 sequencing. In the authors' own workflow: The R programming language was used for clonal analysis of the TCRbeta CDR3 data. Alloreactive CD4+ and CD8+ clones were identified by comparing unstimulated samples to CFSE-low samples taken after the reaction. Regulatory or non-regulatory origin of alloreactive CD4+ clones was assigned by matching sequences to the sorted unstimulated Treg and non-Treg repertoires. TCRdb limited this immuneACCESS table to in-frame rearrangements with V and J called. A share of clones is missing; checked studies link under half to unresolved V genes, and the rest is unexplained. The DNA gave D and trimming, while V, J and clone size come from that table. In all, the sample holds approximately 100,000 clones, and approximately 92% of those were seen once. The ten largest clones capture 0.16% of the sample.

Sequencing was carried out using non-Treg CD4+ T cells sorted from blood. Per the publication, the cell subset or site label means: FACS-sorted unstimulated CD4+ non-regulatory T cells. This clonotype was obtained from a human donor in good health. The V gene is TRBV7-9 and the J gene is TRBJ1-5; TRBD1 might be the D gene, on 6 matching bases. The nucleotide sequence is TGTGCCAGCAGCTCAGGGGTAGACAGACATAGCAATCAGCCCCAGCATTTT. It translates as CASSSGVDRHSNQPQHF.